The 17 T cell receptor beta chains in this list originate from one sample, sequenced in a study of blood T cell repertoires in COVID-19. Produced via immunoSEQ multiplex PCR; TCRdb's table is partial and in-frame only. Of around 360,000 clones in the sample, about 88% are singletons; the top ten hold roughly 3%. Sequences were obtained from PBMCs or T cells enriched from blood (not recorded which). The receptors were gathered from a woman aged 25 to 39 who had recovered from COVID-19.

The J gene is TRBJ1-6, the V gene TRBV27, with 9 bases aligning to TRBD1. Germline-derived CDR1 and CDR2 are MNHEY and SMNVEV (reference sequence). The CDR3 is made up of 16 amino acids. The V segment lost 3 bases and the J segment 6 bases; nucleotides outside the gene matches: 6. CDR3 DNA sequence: TGTGCCAGCAGTTTGCCCGGGACAGGGCCTAATTCACCCCTCCACTTT. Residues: CASSLPGTGPNSPLHF.

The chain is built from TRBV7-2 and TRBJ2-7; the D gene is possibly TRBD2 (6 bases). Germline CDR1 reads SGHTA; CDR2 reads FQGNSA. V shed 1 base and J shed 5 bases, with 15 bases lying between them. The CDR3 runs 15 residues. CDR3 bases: TGTGCCAGCAGCTTAGATAGCGGAGACTTAAACGAGCAGTACTTC. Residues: CASSLDSGDLNEQYF.

The CDR3 DNA reads TGTGCCACCAGCAGAGATACGGGTATGACCCAGTACTTC. Its translation is CATSRDTGMTQYF. The V gene is TRBV15, the J gene TRBJ2-5; no clear D gene. The V end was cut by 0 bases, the J end by 7 bases, with 9 bases between. The CDR3 totals 13 residues. Germline CDR1 and CDR2: LNHNV and YYDKDF (reference sequence).

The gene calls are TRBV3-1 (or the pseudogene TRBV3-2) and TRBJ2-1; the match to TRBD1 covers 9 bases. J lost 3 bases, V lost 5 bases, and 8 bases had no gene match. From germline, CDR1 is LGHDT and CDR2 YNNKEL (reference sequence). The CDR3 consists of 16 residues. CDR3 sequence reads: CASSRRGQGFYNEQFF. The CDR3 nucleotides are TGTGCCAGCAGCAGGAGGGGACAGGGTTTCTACAATGAGCAGTTCTTC.

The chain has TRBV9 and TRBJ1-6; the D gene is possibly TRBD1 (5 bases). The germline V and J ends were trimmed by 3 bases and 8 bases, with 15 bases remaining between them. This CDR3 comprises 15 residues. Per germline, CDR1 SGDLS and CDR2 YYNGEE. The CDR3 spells CASSAFPGVDSPLHF. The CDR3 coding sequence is TGTGCCAGCAGCGCGTTCCCGGGGGTAGATTCACCCCTCCACTTT.

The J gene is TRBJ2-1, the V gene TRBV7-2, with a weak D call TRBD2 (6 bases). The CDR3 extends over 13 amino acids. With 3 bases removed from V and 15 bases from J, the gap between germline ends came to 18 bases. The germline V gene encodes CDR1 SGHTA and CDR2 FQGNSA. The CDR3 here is CASSLRRTDYMFF. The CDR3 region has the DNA TGTGCCAGCAGCTTGCGAAGGACGGACTATATGTTCTTC.

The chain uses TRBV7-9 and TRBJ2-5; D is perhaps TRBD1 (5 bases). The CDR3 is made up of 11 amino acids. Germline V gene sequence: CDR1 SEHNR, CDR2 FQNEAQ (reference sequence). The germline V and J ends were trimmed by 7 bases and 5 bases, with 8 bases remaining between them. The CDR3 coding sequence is TGTGCCAGCACCTCAGGGGAGACCCAGTACTTC. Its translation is CASTSGETQYF.

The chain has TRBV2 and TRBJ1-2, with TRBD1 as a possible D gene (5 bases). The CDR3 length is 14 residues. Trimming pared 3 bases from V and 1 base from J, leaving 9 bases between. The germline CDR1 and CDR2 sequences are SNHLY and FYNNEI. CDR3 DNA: TGTGCCAGCAGTGAGGGGCCCTTTAACTATGGCTACACCTTC. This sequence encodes CASSEGPFNYGYTF.

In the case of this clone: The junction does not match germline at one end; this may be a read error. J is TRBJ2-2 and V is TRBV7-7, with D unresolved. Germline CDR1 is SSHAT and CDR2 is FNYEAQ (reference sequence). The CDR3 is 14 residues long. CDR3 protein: CASSSNRQAGELFF. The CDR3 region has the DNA TGTGCTAGCAGCTCCAATCGTCAGGCCGGGGAGCTGTTTTTT.

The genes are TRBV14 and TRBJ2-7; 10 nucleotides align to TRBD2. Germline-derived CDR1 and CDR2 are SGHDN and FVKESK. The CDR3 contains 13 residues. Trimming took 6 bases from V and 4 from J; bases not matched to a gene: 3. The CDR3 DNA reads TGTGCCAGCAGGTCTAGCGGGAGTTACGAGCAGTACTTC. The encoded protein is CASRSSGSYEQYF. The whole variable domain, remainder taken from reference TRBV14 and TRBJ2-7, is EAGVTQFPSHSVIEKGQTVTLRCDPISGHDNLYWYRRVMGKEIKFLLHFVKESKQDESGMPNNRFLAERTGGTYSTLKVQPAELEDSGVYFCASRSSGSYEQYFGPGTRLTVT.

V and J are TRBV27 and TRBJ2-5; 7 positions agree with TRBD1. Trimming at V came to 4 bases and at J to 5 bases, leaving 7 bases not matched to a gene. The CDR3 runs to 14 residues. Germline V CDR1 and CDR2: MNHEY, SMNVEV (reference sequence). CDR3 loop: CASSSSGQYETQYF. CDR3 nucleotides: TGTGCCAGCAGTTCATCGGGACAGTACGAGACCCAGTACTTC.

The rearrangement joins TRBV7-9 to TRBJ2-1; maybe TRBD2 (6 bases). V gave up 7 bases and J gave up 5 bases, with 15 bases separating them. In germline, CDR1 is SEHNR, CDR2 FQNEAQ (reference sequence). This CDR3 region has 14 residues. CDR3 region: CASTLERADNEQFF. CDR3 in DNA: TGTGCCAGCACCCTCGAGCGGGCTGACAATGAGCAGTTCTTC.

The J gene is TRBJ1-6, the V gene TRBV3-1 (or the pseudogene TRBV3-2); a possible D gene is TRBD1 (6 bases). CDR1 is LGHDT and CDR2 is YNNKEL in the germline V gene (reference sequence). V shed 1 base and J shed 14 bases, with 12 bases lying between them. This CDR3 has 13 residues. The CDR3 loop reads CASSQVDRESLHF. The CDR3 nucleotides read TGTGCCAGCAGCCAAGTGGACAGAGAGTCCCTCCACTTT.

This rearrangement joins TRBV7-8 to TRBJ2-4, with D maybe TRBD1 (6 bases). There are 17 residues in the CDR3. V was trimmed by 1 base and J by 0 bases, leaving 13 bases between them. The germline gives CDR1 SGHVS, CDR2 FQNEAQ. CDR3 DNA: TGTGCCAGCAGCTTAGGATGGGACACAGAAGCCAAAAACATTCAGTACTTC. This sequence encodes CASSLGWDTEAKNIQYF. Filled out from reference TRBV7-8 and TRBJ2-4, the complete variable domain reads GAGVSQSPRYKVAKRGQDVALRCDPISGHVSLFWYQQALGQGPEFLTYFQNEAQLDKSGLPSDRFFAERPEGSVSTLKIQRTQQEDSAVYLCASSLGWDTEAKNIQYFGAGTRLSVL.

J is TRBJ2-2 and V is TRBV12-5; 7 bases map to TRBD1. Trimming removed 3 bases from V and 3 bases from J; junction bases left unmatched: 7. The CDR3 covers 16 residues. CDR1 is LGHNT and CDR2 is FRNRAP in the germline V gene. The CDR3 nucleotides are TGTGCTAGTGGTTTTATACCGGGACAGCACACCGGGGAGCTGTTTTTT. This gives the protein CASGFIPGQHTGELFF.

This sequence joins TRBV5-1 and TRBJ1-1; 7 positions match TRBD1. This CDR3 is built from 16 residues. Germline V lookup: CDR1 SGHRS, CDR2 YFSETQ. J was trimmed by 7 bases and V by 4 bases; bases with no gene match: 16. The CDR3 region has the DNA TGCGCCAGCAGCACGGGGACTGACAGGGTAACAAATGAAGCTTTCTTT. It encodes CASSTGTDRVTNEAFF. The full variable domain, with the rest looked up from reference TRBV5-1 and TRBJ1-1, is KAGVTQTPRYLIKTRGQQVTLSCSPISGHRSVSWYQQTPGQGLQFLFEYFSETQRNKGNFPGRFSGRQFSNSRSEMNVSTLELGDSALYLCASSTGTDRVTNEAFFGQGTRLTVV.

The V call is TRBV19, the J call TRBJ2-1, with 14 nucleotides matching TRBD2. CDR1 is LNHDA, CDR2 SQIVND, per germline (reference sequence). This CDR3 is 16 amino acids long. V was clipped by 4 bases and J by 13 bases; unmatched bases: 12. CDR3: CASSTTGTSGGSSQFF. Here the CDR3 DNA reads TGTGCCAGTAGTACAACCGGGACTAGCGGGGGTTCGAGCCAGTTCTTC.